Following are 31 T cell receptor beta chains from one sample sequenced in a study of cytomegalovirus exposure and HLA in healthy donors. The PCR made use of 60 Vbeta and 13 Jbeta primers. Assay: immunoSEQ multiplex PCR; the TCRdb copy retains only in-frame clones and omits some. Of 210,000 or so clones listed, 83% are singletons. Sequenced input: PBMCs. These receptor sequences come from a girl under 18 in good health and CMV-seronegative.

J is TRBJ2-3 and V is TRBV6-5, with TRBD1 matching 7 bases. The CDR3 contains 14 residues. In germline, CDR1 is MNHEY, CDR2 SVGAGI. The V segment lost 5 bases and the J segment 3 bases; nucleotides outside the gene matches: 5. The CDR3 spells CASSQRTGTDTQYF. CDR3 nucleotide sequence: TGTGCCAGCAGTCAACGGACAGGAACAGATACGCAGTATTTT.

The chain carries TRBV13 and TRBJ2-3; TRBD2 agrees at 7 bases. V was pared by 6 bases and J by 0 bases, with 6 bases of the junction left unmatched. CDR1 is PRHDT, CDR2 FYEKMQ, per germline (reference sequence). This CDR3 comprises 15 residues. The CDR3 reads CASSKQRGSTDTQYF. CDR3 DNA: TGTGCCAGCAGTAAGCAGCGGGGCAGCACAGATACGCAGTATTTT.

Remarks on this clone: This specimen includes other DNA sequences encoding the same CDR3. This chain links TRBV30 with TRBJ2-3; 12 bases line up with TRBD2. The CDR3 contains 13 residues. Germline V CDR1 and CDR2: GTSNPN, SVGIG (reference sequence). V was pared by 5 bases and J by 3 bases, with 0 bases of the junction left unmatched. CDR3 sequence: CAWGLAGTDTQYF. Written as DNA, the CDR3 is TGTGCCTGGGGACTAGCGGGAACAGATACGCAGTATTTT.

The rearrangement uses TRBV4-3 and TRBJ1-5; 7 nucleotides line up with TRBD1. Germline loops: CDR1 LGHNA, CDR2 YSLEER. The CDR3 is 16 amino acids. Unmatched junction bases numbered 10, after V lost 1 base and J lost 7 bases. CDR3 protein: CASSQAGRQGGQPQHF. The CDR3 DNA reads TGCGCCAGCAGCCAAGCGGGGCGGCAGGGGGGCCAGCCCCAGCATTTT.

The genes are TRBV2 and TRBJ2-7; possible D gene TRBD2, 6 bases. This CDR3 contains 15 residues. Germline CDR1 SNHLY, CDR2 FYNNEI. V was clipped by 4 bases and J by 6 bases, with 19 bases between them. This chain's CDR3 is CASSVTGSPSLEQYF. For the CDR3, the DNA is TGTGCCAGCAGTGTGACCGGGAGTCCCTCTCTCGAGCAGTACTTC.

The chain couples TRBV5-5 to TRBJ2-7, with 10 bases that match TRBD1. Trimming cost V 3 bases and J 12 bases; bases outside gene matches: 12. Looked up from germline, CDR1 is SGHKS and CDR2 is YYEKEE (reference sequence). This CDR3 region has 14 residues. This CDR3 is CASSSNRDRGRGYF. Here the CDR3 DNA reads TGTGCCAGCAGCTCTAACCGGGACAGGGGCCGAGGGTACTTC.

This clone came up once. The chain employs TRBV9 and TRBJ2-7; TRBD1 matches at 9 bases. From germline, CDR1 is SGDLS and CDR2 YYNGEE. This CDR3 is 16 amino acids long. J was trimmed by 3 bases and V by 3 bases; bases with no gene match: 10. The CDR3, as DNA: TGTGCCAGCAGCGACGCACCGGGACAGGGAGGCTACGAGCAGTACTTC. Translating gives CASSDAPGQGGYEQYF.

V is TRBV27 and J is TRBJ2-7, with 8 bases identical to TRBD1. The CDR3 totals 14 residues. CDR1 is MNHEY and CDR2 is SMNVEV in the germline V gene (reference sequence). V gave up 5 bases and J gave up 0 bases; unmatched junction bases: 3. The CDR3 loop is CASSTRGLSYEQYF. DNA of the CDR3: TGTGCCAGCAGTACCAGGGGGCTCTCCTACGAGCAGTACTTC.

The gene calls are TRBV5-1 and TRBJ2-7, with TRBD1 as a possible D gene (5 bases). With 0 bases removed from V and 3 bases from J, the gap between germline ends came to 10 bases. The germline gives CDR1 SGHRS, CDR2 YFSETQ. This CDR3 region has 14 residues. In DNA, the CDR3 is TGCGCCAGCAGCTTGGTAGGTCAGGGCTACGAGCAGTACTTC. Protein sequence: CASSLVGQGYEQYF. The complete variable domain, with remaining parts taken from reference TRBV5-1 and TRBJ2-7, reads KAGVTQTPRYLIKTRGQQVTLSCSPISGHRSVSWYQQTPGQGLQFLFEYFSETQRNKGNFPGRFSGRQFSNSRSEMNVSTLELGDSALYLCASSLVGQGYEQYFGPGTRLTVT.

This chain's CDR3 is CASSLAGGPETQYF. DNA of the CDR3: TGTGCCAGCAGCTTAGCGGGGGGGCCGGAGACCCAGTACTTC. The chain combines TRBV7-2 with TRBJ2-5, with D perhaps TRBD2 (7 bases). This CDR3 contains 14 residues. From germline, CDR1 is SGHTA and CDR2 FQGNSA. Trimming cost V 0 bases and J 5 bases, with 10 bases left between them.

The chain joins TRBV5-6 to TRBJ1-5; TRBD1 is a possible D gene (6 bases). V was trimmed by 4 bases and J by 7 bases, leaving 12 bases between them. Germline loops: CDR1 SGHDT, CDR2 YYEEEE. The CDR3 totals 13 residues. The chain's CDR3 is CASSPGARQPQHF. CDR3 nucleotide sequence: TGTGCCAGCAGCCCAGGGGCTCGGCAGCCCCAGCATTTT.

The chain combines TRBV5-1 with TRBJ1-1, with D hard to call. Per germline, CDR1 SGHRS and CDR2 YFSETQ. The CDR3 loop spans 15 amino acids. Trimming took 4 bases from V and 1 from J, leaving 14 bases between them. The CDR3 DNA reads TGCGCCAGCAGCCTCCCCCAGGAGGGGAACACTGAAGCTTTCTTT. Amino acid sequence: CASSLPQEGNTEAFF.

This chain connects TRBV7-9 to TRBJ2-3; D might be TRBD1 (6 bases). Between the trimmed V and J ends, which lost 5 bases and 2 bases, there was a span of 11 bases. Germline V CDR1 and CDR2: SEHNR, FQNEAQ (reference sequence). The CDR3 is 14 amino acids. CDR3 in DNA: TGTGCCAGCAGCCTATGGACAGTCACAGATACGCAGTATTTT. Protein: CASSLWTVTDTQYF.

The chain employs TRBV9 and TRBJ2-5; D uncertain. Germline V gives CDR1 SGDLS, CDR2 YYNGEE. V dropped 7 bases and J dropped 4 bases, with 8 bases sitting between them. The CDR3 runs 11 residues. CDR3 sequence: CASGPGETQYF. In DNA form, the CDR3 reads TGTGCCAGCGGTCCGGGAGAGACCCAGTACTTC.

V is TRBV18 and J is TRBJ2-7, with D perhaps matching TRBD1 (6 bases). CDR1 is KGHSH, CDR2 LQKENI, per germline. This CDR3 comprises 14 residues. V gave up 3 bases and J gave up 3 bases, with 12 bases separating them. The CDR3 DNA is TGTGCCAGCTCACCCGGGACAACGAGCTACGAGCAGTACTTC. Translation gives CASSPGTTSYEQYF.

This clone was recorded only once. The chain employs TRBV6-1 and TRBJ1-1; no definite D call. Trimming pared 5 bases from V and 1 base from J, leaving 14 bases between. CDR1 is MNHNS and CDR2 is SASEGT in the germline V gene. This CDR3 is built from 15 residues. CDR3 in amino acids: CASSPMRVGNTEAFF. The DNA for the CDR3 is TGTGCCAGCAGTCCCATGAGGGTCGGGAACACTGAAGCTTTCTTT.

The chain uses TRBV28 and TRBJ1-3, with 8 bases identical to TRBD1. Per the germline V gene, CDR1 is MDHEN and CDR2 is SYDVKM. With 3 bases clipped from V and 10 bases from J, the junction kept 2 bases outside the gene matches. This CDR3 has 12 residues. The chain's CDR3 is CASSFRTGTIYF. For the CDR3, the DNA is TGTGCCAGCAGTTTCAGGACAGGGACCATATATTTT.

Notes on this clone: Other DNA sequences in the same sample also yield this CDR3. The chain links TRBV28 to TRBJ1-1; no firm D call. The CDR3 spans 11 residues. Germline assignment: CDR1 MDHEN and CDR2 SYDVKM. With 6 bases removed from V and 5 bases from J, the gap between germline ends came to 7 bases. Written as DNA, the CDR3 is TGTGCCAGCAGCCGGGGAACTGAAGCTTTCTTT. This codes for CASSRGTEAFF.

The J gene is TRBJ1-5, the V gene TRBV28; TRBD1 might be the D (5 bases). Per the germline V gene, CDR1 is MDHEN and CDR2 is SYDVKM. V was shortened by 5 bases and J by 7 bases, with 18 bases between the two germline ends. The CDR3 contains 15 residues. This CDR3 reads CASSINPGRAQPQHF. In DNA form, the CDR3 reads TGTGCCAGCAGTATCAACCCGGGCAGGGCCCAGCCCCAGCATTTT.

The chain uses TRBV4-3 and TRBJ2-1; 8 positions match TRBD2. V gave up 5 bases and J gave up 9 bases; unmatched junction bases: 12. The germline CDR1 and CDR2 sequences are LGHNA and YSLEER. CDR3 length: 15 residues. CDR3 sequence (DNA): TGCGCCAGCAGCTCGACCGGGACTAGGGGTGTTGAGCAGTTCTTC. It codes for CASSSTGTRGVEQFF.

The chain carries TRBV30 and TRBJ1-5, with D unclear. Deletions cut 3 bases from V and 6 bases from J, with 12 bases between. CDR3 length: 13 residues. Germline V gene lookup returns CDR1 GTSNPN and CDR2 SVGIG (reference sequence). CDR3: CAWRLGSGQPQHF. The CDR3 DNA sequence: TGTGCCTGGAGACTCGGGTCCGGTCAGCCCCAGCATTTT. Combining the CDR3 with reference TRBV30 and TRBJ1-5 gives the whole variable domain SQTIHQWPATLVQPVGSPLSLECTVEGTSNPNLYWYRQAAGRGLQLLFYSVGIGQISSEVPQNLSASRPQDRQFILSSKKLLLSDSGFYLCAWRLGSGQPQHFGDGTRLSIL.

V gene TRBV19 combines with J gene TRBJ1-5; weak D call: TRBD1 (5 bases). Trimming removed 5 bases from V and 2 bases from J, with 10 bases in between. In germline, CDR1 is LNHDA, CDR2 SQIVND (reference sequence). This CDR3 is 14 amino acids long. CDR3 sequence (DNA): TGTGCCAGTAGTTATCAGGGTGGCAATCAGCCCCAGCATTTT. It yields the protein CASSYQGGNQPQHF.

This chain connects TRBV4-1 to TRBJ1-2; D is uncertain. Germline CDR1 and CDR2: MGHRA and YSYEKL. The CDR3 is made up of 14 amino acids. The V gene lost 0 bases and the J gene lost 4 bases, with 9 bases spanning the gap. The CDR3, as DNA: TGCGCCAGCAGCCAAGAGAGGAGTGGCTATGGCTACACCTTC. Protein product: CASSQERSGYGYTF.

The CDR3: CASRPTGSDGYTF. The CDR3 nucleotides read TGTGCCAGCAGACCGACAGGGTCGGATGGCTACACCTTC. The chain carries TRBV27 and TRBJ1-2, with 7 bases identical to TRBD1. Germline loops: CDR1 MNHEY, CDR2 SMNVEV (reference sequence). V shed 6 bases and J 6 bases; nucleotides not matched to a gene: 7. The length of the CDR3 is 13 residues.

This chain links TRBV2 with TRBJ1-1; D gene ambiguous. V lost 3 bases to trimming and J lost 3 bases, with 14 bases between them. The CDR3 is made up of 15 amino acids. Per the germline V gene, CDR1 is SNHLY and CDR2 is FYNNEI. CDR3 nucleotide sequence: TGTGCCAGCAGTGAGATTCGATTATCGGACACTGAAGCTTTCTTT. Its protein product is CASSEIRLSDTEAFF.

V usage is TRBV5-1 and J usage is TRBJ2-3, with D maybe TRBD1 (6 bases). V was clipped by 0 bases and J by 0 bases, with 8 bases between them. This CDR3 has 15 amino acids. Germline CDR1 is SGHRS and CDR2 is YFSETQ. The CDR3 loop is CASSLDRASTDTQYF. The CDR3 coding sequence is TGCGCCAGCAGCTTGGACAGGGCAAGCACAGATACGCAGTATTTT.

The chain combines TRBV15 with TRBJ1-1; D not resolved. V was trimmed by 1 base and J by 8 bases, leaving 11 bases between them. The CDR3 is made up of 13 amino acids. Germline values: CDR1 LNHNV, CDR2 YYDKDF (reference sequence). CDR3 amino acids: CATSRVSAVEAFF. The CDR3 DNA reads TGTGCCACCAGCAGAGTCTCGGCGGTCGAAGCTTTCTTT.

The CDR3 reads CATSGFSIREALWYEQYF. CDR3 DNA sequence: TGTGCCACATCAGGTTTTTCTATACGGGAGGCCCTATGGTACGAGCAGTACTTC. The gene calls are TRBV28 and TRBJ2-7; TRBD2 matches 7 bases. This CDR3 is built from 18 residues. Germline-derived CDR1 and CDR2 are MDHEN and SYDVKM. V lost 10 bases, J lost 4 bases, and 25 bases stayed unmatched. Looking up the rest from reference TRBV28 and TRBJ2-7 gives the full variable domain: DVKVTQSSRYLVKRTGEKVFLECVQDMDHENMFWYRQDPGLGLRLIYFSYDVKMKEKGDIPEGYSVSREKKERFSLILESASTNQTSMYLCATSGFSIREALWYEQYFGPGTRLTVT.

The chain uses TRBV7-8 and TRBJ1-1; 8 bases fit TRBD1. The CDR3 has 15 residues. The trim removed 4 bases at V and 1 base at J, leaving 5 bases unmatched. The germline CDR1 and CDR2 sequences are SGHVS and FQNEAQ. CDR3 residues: CASSWSGQANTEAFF. The CDR3 coding sequence is TGTGCCAGCAGCTGGTCGGGACAGGCGAACACTGAAGCTTTCTTT.

This clone was picked up a small number of times. This chain uses TRBV4-3 with TRBJ2-5, with 8 positions matching TRBD1. Germline CDR1 reads LGHNA; CDR2 reads YSLEER. The V gene end was trimmed by 0 bases and the J gene end by 5 bases; junction bases not matched to a gene: 8. The CDR3 runs 16 residues. DNA for the CDR3: TGCGCCAGCAGCCAAGAGTTACAGGGGGTTAAGGAGACCCAGTACTTC. This sequence encodes CASSQELQGVKETQYF.

V and J are TRBV18 and TRBJ1-2, with 9 bases identical to TRBD1. CDR1 KGHSH and CDR2 LQKENI come from the germline V gene. CDR3 length: 18 residues. V gave up 2 bases and J gave up 0 bases; unmatched junction bases: 10. This chain's CDR3 is CASSPGSGTGMANYGYTF. CDR3 DNA sequence: TGTGCCAGCTCACCAGGATCCGGGACAGGGATGGCTAACTATGGCTACACCTTC.